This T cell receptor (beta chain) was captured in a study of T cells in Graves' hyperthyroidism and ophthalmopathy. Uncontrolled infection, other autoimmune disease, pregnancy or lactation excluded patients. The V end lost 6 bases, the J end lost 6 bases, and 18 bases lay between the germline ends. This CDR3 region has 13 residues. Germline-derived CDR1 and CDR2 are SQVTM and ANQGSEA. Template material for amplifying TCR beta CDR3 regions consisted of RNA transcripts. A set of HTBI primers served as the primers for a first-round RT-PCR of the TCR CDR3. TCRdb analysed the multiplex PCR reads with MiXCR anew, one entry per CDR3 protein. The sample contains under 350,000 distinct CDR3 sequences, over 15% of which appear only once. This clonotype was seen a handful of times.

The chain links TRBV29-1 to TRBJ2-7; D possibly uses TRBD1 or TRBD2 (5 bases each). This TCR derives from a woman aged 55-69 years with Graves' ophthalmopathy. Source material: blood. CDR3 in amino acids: CSVLEGIGGEQYF. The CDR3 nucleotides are TGCAGCGTACTCGAAGGAATTGGGGGCGAGCAGTACTTC.